This T cell receptor beta chain emerged from a study of PD-L1 blockade in urothelial cancer. Study-wide context: Administration of atezolizumab to patients began around 2014, at 1,200 mg intravenously every 3 weeks. Blood analysis was done at 3 weeks (second dose) and 6 weeks after treatment began.

Time point of the sample: peripheral blood 6 weeks after treatment start. The germline V gene has CDR1 KGHSH and CDR2 LQKENI. Trimming stripped 0 bases from V and 4 bases from J, with 4 bases between. The CDR3 is 13 amino acids. Each PCR contained spiked-in synthetic TCR analog templates. The table came from immunoSEQ multiplex PCR; TCRdb's copy has only in-frame clones and leaves some out. The data contain around 80,000 clones, more than 85% of them singletons. The sequencing used PBMCs, collected around atezolizumab (anti-PD-L1) treatment. The chain has TRBV18 and TRBJ2-1; D is ambiguous. The sequence came from a woman older than 75 with urothelial cancer. This CDR3 reads CASSPPLYNEQFF. For the CDR3, the DNA is TGTGCCAGCTCACCACCCTTATACAATGAGCAGTTCTTC.